This T cell receptor beta chain is drawn from a study of control samples from healthy donors and cancer patients. The CDR3 runs to 17 residues. Germline assignment: CDR1 MNHEY and CDR2 SMNVEV (reference sequence). J was trimmed by 4 bases and V by 5 bases; bases with no gene match: 15. Generated by immunoSEQ multiplex PCR, the TCRdb table keeps only in-frame clones and is missing some. The sample lists about 130,000 clones; 85% to 90% were seen once. The receptor comes from a man over 45 with head and neck cancer. The chain carries TRBV27 and TRBJ2-3, with 7 bases lining up with TRBD2. Sequencing was done on a sample of PBMCs. The CDR3 is CASSDPLGGRGSDTQYF. CDR3 sequence (DNA): TGTGCCAGCAGTGACCCCCTGGGAGGGAGGGGATCAGATACGCAGTATTTT.